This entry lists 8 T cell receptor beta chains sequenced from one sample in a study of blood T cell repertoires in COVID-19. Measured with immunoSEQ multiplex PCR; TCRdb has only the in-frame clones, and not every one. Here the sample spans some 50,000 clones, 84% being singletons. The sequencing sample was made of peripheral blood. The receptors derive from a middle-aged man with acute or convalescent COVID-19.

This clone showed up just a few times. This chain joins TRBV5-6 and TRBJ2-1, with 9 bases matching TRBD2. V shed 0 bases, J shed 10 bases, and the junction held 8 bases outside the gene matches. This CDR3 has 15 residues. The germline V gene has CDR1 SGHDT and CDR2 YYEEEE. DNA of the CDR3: TGTGCCAGCAGCTTGGTAGCGGGAGTGGTACGGGAGCAGTTCTTC. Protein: CASSLVAGVVREQFF.

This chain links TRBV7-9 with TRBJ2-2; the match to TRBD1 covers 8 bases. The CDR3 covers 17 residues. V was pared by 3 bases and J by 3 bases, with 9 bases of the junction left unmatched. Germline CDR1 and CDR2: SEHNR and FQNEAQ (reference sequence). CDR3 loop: CASSLPGGAPDTGELFF. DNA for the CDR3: TGTGCCAGCAGCTTGCCAGGGGGCGCACCGGACACCGGGGAGCTGTTTTTT.

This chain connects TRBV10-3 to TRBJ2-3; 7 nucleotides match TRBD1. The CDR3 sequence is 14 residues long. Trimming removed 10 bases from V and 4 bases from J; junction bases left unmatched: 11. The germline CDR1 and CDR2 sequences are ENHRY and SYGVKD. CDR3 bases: TGTGCCACTCGACAGGGTCTATTGGCAGATACGCAGTATTTT. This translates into CATRQGLLADTQYF.

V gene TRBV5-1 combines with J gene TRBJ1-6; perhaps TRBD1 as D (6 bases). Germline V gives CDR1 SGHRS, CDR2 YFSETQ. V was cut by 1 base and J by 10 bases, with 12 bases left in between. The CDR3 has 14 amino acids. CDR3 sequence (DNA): TGCGCCAGCAGCTTGAGAGGTGACAGGTCACCCCTCCACTTT. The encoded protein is CASSLRGDRSPLHF.

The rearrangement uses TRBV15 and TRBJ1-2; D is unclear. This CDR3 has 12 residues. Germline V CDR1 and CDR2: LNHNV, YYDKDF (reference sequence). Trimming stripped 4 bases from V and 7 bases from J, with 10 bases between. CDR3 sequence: CATSMGEVGYTF. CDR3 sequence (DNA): TGTGCCACCAGCATGGGAGAGGTTGGCTACACCTTC.

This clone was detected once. The CDR3 loop reads CASSASGGFETQYF. The CDR3 bases are TGTGCCAGTAGCGCTAGCGGGGGGTTCGAGACCCAGTACTTC. The chain is built from TRBV19 and TRBJ2-5, with 11 bases that match TRBD2. The V segment lost 6 bases and the J segment 5 bases; nucleotides outside the gene matches: 5. The CDR3 contains 14 residues. Per the germline V gene, CDR1 is LNHDA and CDR2 is SQIVND (reference sequence). The full variable domain, rest sourced from reference TRBV19 and TRBJ2-5, is DGGITQSPKYLFRKEGQNVTLSCEQNLNHDAMYWYRQDPGQGLRLIYYSQIVNDFQKGDIAEGYSVSREKKESFPLTVTSAQKNPTAFYLCASSASGGFETQYFGPGTRLLVL.

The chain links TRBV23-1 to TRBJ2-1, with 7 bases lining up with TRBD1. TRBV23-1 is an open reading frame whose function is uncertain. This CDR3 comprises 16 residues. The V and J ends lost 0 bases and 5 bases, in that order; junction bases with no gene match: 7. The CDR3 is CASSQSEGARNNEQFF. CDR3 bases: TGCGCCAGCAGTCAATCAGAGGGGGCGCGGAACAATGAGCAGTTCTTC.

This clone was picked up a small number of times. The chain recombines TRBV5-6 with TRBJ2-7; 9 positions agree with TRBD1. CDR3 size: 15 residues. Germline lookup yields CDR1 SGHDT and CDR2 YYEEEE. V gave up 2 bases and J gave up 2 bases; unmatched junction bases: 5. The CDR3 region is CASSFTGGGPYEQYF. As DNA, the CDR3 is TGTGCCAGCAGCTTTACAGGGGGCGGCCCCTACGAGCAGTACTTC.